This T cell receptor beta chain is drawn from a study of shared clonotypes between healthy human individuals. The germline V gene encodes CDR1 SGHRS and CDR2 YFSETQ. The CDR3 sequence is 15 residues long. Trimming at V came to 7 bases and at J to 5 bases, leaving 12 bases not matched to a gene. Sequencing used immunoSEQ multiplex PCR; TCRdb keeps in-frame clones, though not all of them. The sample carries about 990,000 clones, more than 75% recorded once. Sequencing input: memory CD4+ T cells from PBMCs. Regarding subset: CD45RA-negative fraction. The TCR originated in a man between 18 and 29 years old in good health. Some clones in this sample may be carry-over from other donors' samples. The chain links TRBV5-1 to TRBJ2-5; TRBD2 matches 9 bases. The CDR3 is CASQTSGAWRETQYF. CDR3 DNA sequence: TGCGCCAGCCAGACTAGCGGAGCTTGGCGCGAGACCCAGTACTTC.